A single sample is the source of the 30 T cell receptor beta chains below, sequenced in a study of response to subunit inactivated influenza vaccine. TCRdb used MiXCR to reprocess the RT-PCR reads, holding one entry per CDR3 protein. The repertoire includes more than 500,000 distinct CDR3 sequences, approximately 11% of them detected once, and approximately 10% sits in the top ten. The data were also submitted as part of a second study, on T cells expressing NK-cell markers. That study adds: Template switching by 5'RACE with UMIs generated the TCR beta cDNA.

The source was PBMCs from blood, collected on the day of vaccination. These receptors were taken from a man aged 50 to 60 who received an inactivated influenza vaccine.

A remark on this clonotype: A junction boundary mismatches the germline segment, possibly from a read error. The V gene is TRBV20-1, the J gene TRBJ2-7; TRBD2 aligns across 10 bases. The CDR3 runs 15 residues. CDR1 is DFQATT, CDR2 SNEGSKA, per germline (reference sequence). CDR3 DNA: TGCTGTGCTAGAGATACTAGCGGGGAACCCTACGAGCAGTACTTC. Translation gives CCARDTSGEPYEQYF.

There are a few counts of this clonotype. This sequence joins TRBV15 and TRBJ2-7; TRBD2 matches 11 bases. This CDR3 is 14 amino acids long. Germline values: CDR1 LNHNV, CDR2 YYDKDF (reference sequence). J lost 6 bases, V lost 4 bases, and 5 bases had no gene match. The CDR3 is CATSILAGVREQYF. In DNA form, the CDR3 reads TGTGCCACCAGCATACTAGCGGGAGTCCGCGAGCAGTACTTC.

This clonotype was detected ten times or more. This chain joins TRBV20-1 and TRBJ1-5; D call uncertain. Germline CDR1 is DFQATT and CDR2 is SNEGSKA (reference sequence). The CDR3 spans 14 residues. Trimming cost V 1 base and J 0 bases, with 7 bases left between them. The CDR3 nucleotides read TGCAGTGCTAGAGGTCCCTTTAGCAATCAGCCCCAGCATTTT. This translates into CSARGPFSNQPQHF.

This clonotype occurred a few times. The chain couples TRBV21-1 to TRBJ2-5; the table's TRBD2 call for D was not verified on the DNA. TRBV21-1 is a known pseudogene. The CDR3 totals 15 residues. The CDR3 reads CASSKACGIQETQYF. The DNA of the CDR3 is TGTGCCAGCAGCAAAGCGTGCGGGATTCAAGAGACCCAGTACTTC.

This chain links TRBV12-3 or TRBV12-4 with TRBJ1-2, with D possibly matching TRBD1 (5 bases). V lost 6 bases to trimming and J lost 2 bases, with 10 bases between them. CDR3 length: 13 amino acids. The CDR3 nucleotides are TGTGCCAGCAGGTGGGGACGGAACTATGGCTACACCTTC. This sequence encodes CASRWGRNYGYTF.

Concerning this clonotype: The CDR3 does not close with the conserved phenylalanine or tryptophan, likely indicating a read error. The limits of the CDR3 on the DNA are not certain, so only TCRdb's listed CDR3 is given. This CDR3 reads CASSPISV. The rearrangement joins TRBV23-1 to TRBJ2-4. TRBV23-1 is an ORF, with its function uncertain. The CDR3 length equals 8 residues, ends included.

This clonotype has at least ten counts. CDR3 DNA: TGTGCCAGCAGTCTTACAGGACAGAGCACAGATACGCAGTATTTT. Protein sequence: CASSLTGQSTDTQYF. V and J are TRBV7-8 and TRBJ2-3, with D maybe TRBD1 (6 bases). Trimming pared 6 bases from V and 0 bases from J, leaving 13 bases between. CDR3 size: 15 residues. Germline lookup yields CDR1 SGHVS and CDR2 FQNEAQ.

This clonotype appeared many times. J is TRBJ1-2 and V is TRBV6-5; D unresolved. CDR1 and CDR2 from the germline V gene are MNHEY and SVGAGI. This CDR3 comprises 12 residues. Trimming shortened V by 5 bases and J by 4 bases, and 8 bases separated the two germline ends. The CDR3 DNA follows: TGTGCCAGCAGTCCGGACCTCTATGGCTACACCTTC. It codes for CASSPDLYGYTF.

Turning to this clonotype: A junction boundary mismatches the germline segment, possibly from a read error. The chain joins TRBV2 to TRBJ1-2; possibly TRBD1 for D (5 bases). CDR1 and CDR2 (germline): SNHLY, FYNNEI. The CDR3 totals 11 residues. CDR3 protein: CASREDRSYTF. CDR3 sequence (DNA): TGTGCCAGCAGAGAAGACAGAAGCTACACCTTC.

The chain is built from TRBV6-1 and TRBJ1-6, with 10 bases lining up with TRBD1. The ends lost 9 bases at V and 9 bases at J; junction bases unmatched: 14. The CDR3 is 16 residues long. CDR1 is MNHNS and CDR2 is SASEGT in the germline V gene. The CDR3 protein is CASEDSWTGGGSPLHF. CDR3 DNA: TGTGCCAGTGAGGATTCGTGGACAGGGGGAGGTTCACCCCTCCACTTT.

The gene calls are TRBV6-2 or TRBV6-3 and TRBJ2-1; 15 nucleotides agree with TRBD2. The ends lost 6 bases at V and 7 bases at J; junction bases unmatched: 10. This CDR3 has 17 amino acids. Germline V lookup: CDR1 MNHEY, CDR2 SVGEGT. CDR3 nucleotides: TGTGCCAGCAGAACCTGGACTAGCGGGAGGGGATGGAATGAGCAGTTCTTC. This sequence encodes CASRTWTSGRGWNEQFF.

The V and J genes are TRBV15 and TRBJ1-5; no reliable D call. V was cut by 4 bases and J by 0 bases, with 13 bases left in between. The CDR3 totals 16 residues. Germline CDR1 is LNHNV and CDR2 is YYDKDF (reference sequence). The CDR3: CATSTTTIYSNQPQHF. In DNA form, the CDR3 reads TGTGCCACCAGCACGACGACAATCTATAGCAATCAGCCCCAGCATTTT.

This clonotype was counted between two and nine times. The rearrangement links TRBV6-2 or TRBV6-3 to TRBJ2-1, with TRBD2 as a possible D gene (6 bases). Germline-derived CDR1 and CDR2 are MNHEY and SVGEGT. The V end was cut by 2 bases, the J end by 4 bases, with 12 bases between. This CDR3 contains 15 residues. CDR3 loop: CASSYRGEPYNEQFF. CDR3 DNA: TGTGCCAGCAGTTACCGCGGGGAGCCTTACAATGAGCAGTTCTTC.

This clonotype was observed a handful of times. The chain carries TRBV9 and TRBJ2-1; no reliable D call. V lost 4 bases and J 9 bases, leaving 14 bases between the germline ends. This CDR3 contains 13 residues. Germline V lookup: CDR1 SGDLS, CDR2 YYNGEE. CDR3: CASSPVPSIEQFF. In nucleotides, the CDR3 is TGTGCCAGCAGCCCCGTGCCTTCTATTGAGCAGTTCTTC.

The chain employs TRBV6-1 and TRBJ2-2, with 8 bases fitting TRBD2. CDR1 and CDR2 (germline): MNHNS, SASEGT. V trimming: 5 bases; J trimming: 6 bases; junction bases outside the gene matches: 11. The CDR3 covers 16 residues. The CDR3 DNA reads TGTGCCAGCAGTCATTCCGGGACTAGGGGAGCCGGGGAGCTGTTTTTT. Translated, it gives CASSHSGTRGAGELFF.

This clonotype appeared a few times. This chain uses TRBV14 with TRBJ2-2, with D possibly being TRBD1 or TRBD2 (5 bases each). Trimming cost V 2 bases and J 5 bases, with 15 bases left between them. Germline V gene lookup returns CDR1 SGHDN and CDR2 FVKESK. The CDR3 loop spans 16 amino acids. CDR3 DNA: TGTGCCAGCAGCCAAACATGGGGGATCGGGACCGGGGAGCTGTTTTTT. Amino acid sequence: CASSQTWGIGTGELFF.

CDR3 loop: CASSMGQASNYGYTF. The CDR3 DNA sequence: TGTGCCAGTAGTATGGGACAGGCGTCTAACTATGGCTACACCTTC. V and J are TRBV19 and TRBJ1-2; 8 nucleotides agree with TRBD1. Germline trimming cut 3 bases from V and 0 bases from J; bases unmatched to any gene: 3. Germline CDR1 reads LNHDA; CDR2 reads SQIVND (reference sequence). The CDR3 contains 15 residues.

This chain connects TRBV10-3 to TRBJ2-5; tentatively, D is TRBD2 (7 bases). This CDR3 comprises 16 residues. V lost 10 bases to trimming and J lost 5 bases, with 26 bases between them. The germline V gene encodes CDR1 ENHRY and CDR2 SYGVKD. In DNA form, the CDR3 reads TGTGCCACATCAAGGGGGGGGGCCGTGCGTGAGGAGACCCAGTACTTC. Translated, it gives CATSRGGAVREETQYF.

With respect to this clonotype: A junction boundary mismatches the germline segment, possibly from a read error. J is TRBJ1-6 and V is TRBV7-2; maybe TRBD1 (6 bases). The CDR3 consists of 15 residues. Germline V gene data show CDR1 as SGHTA and CDR2 as FQGNSA. In DNA, the CDR3 is TGTGCCAGCACCTTACAGGCGGGGGGCCGATCACCCCTCCACTTT. This gives the protein CASTLQAGGRSPLHF.

This chain uses TRBV9 with TRBJ1-6; weak D call: TRBD1 (5 bases). The CDR3 has 15 residues. The ends were cut back, 5 bases at V and 7 bases at J, with 16 bases in the middle. Per the germline V gene, CDR1 is SGDLS and CDR2 is YYNGEE. CDR3 protein: CASSATDGGNSPLHF. The CDR3 coding sequence is TGTGCCAGCAGTGCTACCGACGGGGGGAATTCACCCCTCCACTTT.

The gene calls are TRBV5-4 and TRBJ2-7, with D maybe TRBD1 (8 bases). CDR3 length equals 14 residues. Germline assignment: CDR1 SGHNT and CDR2 YYREEE (reference sequence). Trimming left V 4 bases short and J 5 bases short, with 16 bases between. The CDR3 protein is CASSRTGGGNEQYF. CDR3 nucleotide sequence: TGTGCCAGCAGCCGTACAGGGGGAGGGAACGAGCAGTACTTC.

This clonotype has only a few counts. The chain has TRBV18 and TRBJ1-1; D is ambiguous. Germline CDR1 is KGHSH and CDR2 is LQKENI. The ends were cut back, 3 bases at V and 6 bases at J, with 11 bases in the middle. This CDR3 region has 13 residues. CDR3 nucleotides: TGTGCCAGCTCACCCCGAAGCGGGTCTGAAGCTTTCTTT. Amino acid sequence: CASSPRSGSEAFF.

The chain joins TRBV15 to TRBJ2-5; D is undetermined. This CDR3 is 16 amino acids long. V was trimmed by 0 bases and J by 5 bases, leaving 16 bases between them. The germline CDR1 and CDR2 sequences are LNHNV and YYDKDF (reference sequence). The CDR3 nucleotides are TGTGCCACCAGCAGAGATCTAGGCCAAGGTTCGGAGACCCAGTACTTC. Its translation: CATSRDLGQGSETQYF.

The chain recombines TRBV6-1 with TRBJ2-3; the D call may be TRBD1 or TRBD2 (6 bases each). The V and J ends lost 5 bases and 2 bases respectively, with 11 bases between them. The CDR3 sequence is 14 residues long. Germline CDR1 is MNHNS and CDR2 is SASEGT. The CDR3 sequence: CASSRGGNTDTQYF. In DNA, the CDR3 is TGTGCCAGCAGTCGAGGGGGGAACACAGATACGCAGTATTTT.

There are a few counts of this clonotype. This sequence joins TRBV12-3 or TRBV12-4 and TRBJ1-5; tentatively, D is TRBD1 (6 bases). This CDR3 comprises 11 residues. Trimming pared 5 bases from V and 11 bases from J, leaving 10 bases between. CDR3 protein: CASSTGRAQHF. DNA of the CDR3: TGTGCCAGCAGTACAGGGCGAGCCCAGCATTTT.

This clonotype has only a few counts. This chain connects TRBV6-1 to TRBJ2-7; D is unclear. The CDR3 runs to 15 residues. Germline V gives CDR1 MNHNS, CDR2 SASEGT. The V and J ends lost 7 bases and 3 bases respectively, with 19 bases between them. The CDR3 DNA reads TGTGCCAGCAAAGATCAGTTATCTCCCATCTACGAGCAGTACTTC. Translated, it gives CASKDQLSPIYEQYF.

This chain links TRBV6-2 or TRBV6-3 with TRBJ2-1, with 7 bases fitting TRBD1. In germline, CDR1 is MNHEY, CDR2 SVGEGT. This CDR3 contains 17 residues. V trimming: 4 bases; J trimming: 5 bases; junction bases outside the gene matches: 14. CDR3 region: CASSSYEQGVRDNEQFF. The CDR3 DNA sequence: TGTGCCAGCAGTTCCTACGAGCAGGGGGTGAGGGACAATGAGCAGTTCTTC.

The CDR3: CSVVLQDPLPGELFF. The CDR3 DNA follows: TGCAGCGTCGTCCTCCAGGACCCGTTGCCCGGGGAGCTGTTTTTT. The V gene is TRBV29-1, the J gene TRBJ2-2; D not certain. The V end lost 6 bases, the J end lost 6 bases, and 20 bases lay between the germline ends. The V gene's germline CDR1 is SQVTM and CDR2 ANQGSEA. This CDR3 has 15 amino acids.

This rearrangement joins TRBV3-1 to TRBJ2-1; D is unresolved. Deletions cut 4 bases from V and 5 bases from J, with 18 bases between. The germline CDR1 and CDR2 sequences are LGHDT and YNNKEL (reference sequence). The CDR3 has 16 residues. The CDR3 sequence is CASSPSIQYQNNEQFF. CDR3 DNA sequence: TGTGCCAGCAGCCCCTCCATCCAATACCAAAACAATGAGCAGTTCTTC.

This clonotype was observed a handful of times. The rearrangement joins TRBV4-2 to TRBJ2-3, with TRBD2 identical over 7 bases. The CDR3 length is 14 residues. Germline V lookup: CDR1 LGHNA, CDR2 YNFKEQ. Trimming removed 7 bases from V and 4 bases from J; junction bases left unmatched: 8. DNA of the CDR3: TGTGCCAGCACCGTTACCGGGGGGTCAGATACGCAGTATTTT. Its protein product is CASTVTGGSDTQYF.